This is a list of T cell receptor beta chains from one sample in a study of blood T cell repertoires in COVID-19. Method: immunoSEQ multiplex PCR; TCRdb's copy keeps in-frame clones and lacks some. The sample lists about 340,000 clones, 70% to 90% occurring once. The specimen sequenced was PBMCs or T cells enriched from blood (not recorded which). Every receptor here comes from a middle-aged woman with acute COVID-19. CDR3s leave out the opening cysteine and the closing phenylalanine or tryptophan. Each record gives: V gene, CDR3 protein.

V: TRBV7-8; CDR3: ASSVLQGRLDTEAF
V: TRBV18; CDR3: ASSPRSKGGPGTGELF
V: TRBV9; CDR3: ASSLRPGGTADTQY
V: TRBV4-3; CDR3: ASSQAHDMTSAYEQY
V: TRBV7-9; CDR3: ASSLVSGLLYEQY
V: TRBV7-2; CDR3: ASSLSYSPNEQF
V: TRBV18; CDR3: ASSPQRVKVGETQY
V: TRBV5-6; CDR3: ASSLGQGVGLTEAF
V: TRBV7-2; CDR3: ASSLSSNQPQH
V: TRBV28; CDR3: ASSSEGAVGNQPQH
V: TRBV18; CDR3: ASSEALVGDQY
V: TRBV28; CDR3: ASSFGPTDRDSRNTGELF
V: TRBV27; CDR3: ASSLGWTGSTDTQY
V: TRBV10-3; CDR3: AISESGSFYDPYNEQF
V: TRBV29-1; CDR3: SVESMEGPISPY
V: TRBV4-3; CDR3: ASSQGQGSTGELF
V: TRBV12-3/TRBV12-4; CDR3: ASSGQTDTEAF
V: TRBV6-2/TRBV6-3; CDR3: ASSYGRGEQY
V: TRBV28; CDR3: ASSLRGKTDNSPLH
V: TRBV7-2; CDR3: ASSFATRTGNTIY
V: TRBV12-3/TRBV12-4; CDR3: ASKVKQRNEQF
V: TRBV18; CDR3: ASSSGGVETQY
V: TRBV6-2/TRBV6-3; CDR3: ASSYSRFQETQY
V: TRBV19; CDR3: ASSPTGIHTEAF
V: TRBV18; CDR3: ASSPGLAGVWGMGNEQF
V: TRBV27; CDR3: ASRSAAGDNQPQH
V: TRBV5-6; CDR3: ASSWRTEPQH
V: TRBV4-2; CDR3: ASSQGQPNTEAF
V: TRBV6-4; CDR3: ASSDRGQLNQPQH
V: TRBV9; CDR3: ASSAQDSFYNSPLH
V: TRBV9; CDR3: ASSVERGVYEQY
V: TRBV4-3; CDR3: ASSQRTSRVSGELF
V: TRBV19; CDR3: ASSRQGGATDTQY
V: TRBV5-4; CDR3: ASRSRGAAPTDTQY
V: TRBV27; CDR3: ASSFIRGGNTEAF
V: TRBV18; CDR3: ASSATQVATNEKLF
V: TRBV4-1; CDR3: ASSLSGLGTYGYT
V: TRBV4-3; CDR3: ASSQVVGRGANTDTQY
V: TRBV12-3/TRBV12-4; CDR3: ASRRTGDEKLF
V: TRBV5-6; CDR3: ASSPDTGSADTEAF
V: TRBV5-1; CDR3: ASSLGLADKTQY
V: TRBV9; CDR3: ASSAFDGYT
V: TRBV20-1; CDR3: SASLDRGGNTIY
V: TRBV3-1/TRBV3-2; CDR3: ASSQGGGRVGSPLH
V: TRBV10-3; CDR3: AISVGQGVQETQY
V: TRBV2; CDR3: ASSEDRGAF
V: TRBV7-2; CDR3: ASSRDSFNYGYT
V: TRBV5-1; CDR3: ASSPDRAHNYGYT
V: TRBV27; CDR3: ASSSQGLGEKLF
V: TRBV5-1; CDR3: ASSGSSGNTIY
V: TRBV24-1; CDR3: ATSDPRLGDDGYT
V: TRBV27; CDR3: ASGTGQPGLNQPQH
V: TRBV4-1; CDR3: ASSQEAGLAGETQY